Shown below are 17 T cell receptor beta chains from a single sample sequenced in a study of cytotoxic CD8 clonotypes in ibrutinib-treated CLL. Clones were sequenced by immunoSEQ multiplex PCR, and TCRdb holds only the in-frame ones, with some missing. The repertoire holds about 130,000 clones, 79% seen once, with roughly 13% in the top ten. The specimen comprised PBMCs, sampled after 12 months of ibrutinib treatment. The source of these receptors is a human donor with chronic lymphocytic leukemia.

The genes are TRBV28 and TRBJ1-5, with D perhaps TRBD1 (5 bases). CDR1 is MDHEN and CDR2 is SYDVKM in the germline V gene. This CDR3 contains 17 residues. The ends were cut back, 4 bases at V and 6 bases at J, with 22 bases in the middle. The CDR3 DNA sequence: TGTGCCAGCAGTTCCCCGACAGAACACAGTATTGGTCAGCCCCAGCATTTT. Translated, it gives CASSSPTEHSIGQPQHF.

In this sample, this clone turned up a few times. CDR3 DNA: TGCGCCAGCAGGCGTCTGGGGCACACAGATACGCAGTATTTT. Residues: CASRRLGHTDTQYF. This sequence joins TRBV5-1 and TRBJ2-3, with D tentatively TRBD1 (5 bases). Trimming left V 5 bases short and J 2 bases short, with 12 bases between. The CDR3 spans 14 residues. From germline, CDR1 is SGHRS and CDR2 YFSETQ.

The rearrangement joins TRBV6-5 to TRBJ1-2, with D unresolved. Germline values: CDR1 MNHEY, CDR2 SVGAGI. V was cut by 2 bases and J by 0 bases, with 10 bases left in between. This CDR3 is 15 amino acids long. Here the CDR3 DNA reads TGTGCCAGCAGTTACGGGGTGTCTACTAACTATGGCTACACCTTC. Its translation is CASSYGVSTNYGYTF.

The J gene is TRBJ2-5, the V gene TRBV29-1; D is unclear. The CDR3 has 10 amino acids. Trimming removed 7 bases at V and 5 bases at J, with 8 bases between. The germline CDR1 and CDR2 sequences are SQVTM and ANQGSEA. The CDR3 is CSGIGETQYF. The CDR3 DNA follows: TGCAGCGGCATAGGGGAGACCCAGTACTTC.

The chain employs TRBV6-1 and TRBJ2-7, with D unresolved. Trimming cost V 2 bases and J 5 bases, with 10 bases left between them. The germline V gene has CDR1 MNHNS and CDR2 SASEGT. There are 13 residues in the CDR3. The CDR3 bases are TGTGCCAGCAGTGAACCCCAAATGAACGAGCAGTACTTC. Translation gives CASSEPQMNEQYF.

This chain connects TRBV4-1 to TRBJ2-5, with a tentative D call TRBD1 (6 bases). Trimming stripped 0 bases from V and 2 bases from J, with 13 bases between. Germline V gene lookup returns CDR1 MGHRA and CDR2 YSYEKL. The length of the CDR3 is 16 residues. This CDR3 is CASSQDRQGTQETQYF. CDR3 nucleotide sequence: TGCGCCAGCAGCCAAGATCGGCAGGGGACGCAAGAGACCCAGTACTTC.

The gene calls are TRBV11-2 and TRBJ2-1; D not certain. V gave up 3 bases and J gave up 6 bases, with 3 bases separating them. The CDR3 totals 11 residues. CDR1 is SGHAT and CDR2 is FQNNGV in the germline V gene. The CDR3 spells CASSLRNEQFF. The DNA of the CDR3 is TGTGCCAGCAGCTTGCGCAATGAGCAGTTCTTC.

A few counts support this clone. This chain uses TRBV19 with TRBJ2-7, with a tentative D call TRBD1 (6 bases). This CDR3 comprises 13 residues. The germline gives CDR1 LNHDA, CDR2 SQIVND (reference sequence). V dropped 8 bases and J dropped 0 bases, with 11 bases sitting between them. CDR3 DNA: TGTGCCAGTTGCCCCAGGGGCTCCTACGAGCAGTACTTC. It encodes CASCPRGSYEQYF.

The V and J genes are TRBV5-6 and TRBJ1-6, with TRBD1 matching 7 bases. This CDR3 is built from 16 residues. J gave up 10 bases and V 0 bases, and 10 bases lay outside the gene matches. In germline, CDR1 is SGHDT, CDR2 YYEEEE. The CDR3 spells CASSLAPRGRESPLHF. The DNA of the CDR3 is TGTGCCAGCAGCTTGGCCCCAAGGGGGCGTGAATCACCCCTCCACTTT.

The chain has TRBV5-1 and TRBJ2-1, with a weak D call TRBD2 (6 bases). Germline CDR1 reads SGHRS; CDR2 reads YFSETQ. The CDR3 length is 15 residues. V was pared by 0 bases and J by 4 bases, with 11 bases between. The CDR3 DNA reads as TGCGCCAGCAGCTTGGTCTCTAGCGTTTACAATGAGCAGTTCTTC. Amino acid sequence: CASSLVSSVYNEQFF.

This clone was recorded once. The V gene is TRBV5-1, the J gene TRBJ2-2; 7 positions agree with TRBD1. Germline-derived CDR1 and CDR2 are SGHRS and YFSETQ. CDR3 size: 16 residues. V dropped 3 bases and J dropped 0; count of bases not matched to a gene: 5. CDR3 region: CASSSRQGANTGELFF. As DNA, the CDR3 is TGCGCCAGCAGCTCCAGACAGGGCGCGAACACCGGGGAGCTGTTTTTT.

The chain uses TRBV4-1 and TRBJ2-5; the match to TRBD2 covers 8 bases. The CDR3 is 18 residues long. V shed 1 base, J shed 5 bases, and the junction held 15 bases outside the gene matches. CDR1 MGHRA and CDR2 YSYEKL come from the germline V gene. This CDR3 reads CASSQVHAAGGGKETQYF. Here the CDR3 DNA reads TGCGCCAGCAGCCAAGTACACGCGGCGGGGGGAGGGAAGGAGACCCAGTACTTC.

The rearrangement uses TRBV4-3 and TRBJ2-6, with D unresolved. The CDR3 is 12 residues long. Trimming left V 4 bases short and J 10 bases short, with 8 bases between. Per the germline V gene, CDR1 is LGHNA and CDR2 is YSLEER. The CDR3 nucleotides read TGCGCCAGCAGCCCTACTAAAAACGTCCTGACTTTC. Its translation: CASSPTKNVLTF.

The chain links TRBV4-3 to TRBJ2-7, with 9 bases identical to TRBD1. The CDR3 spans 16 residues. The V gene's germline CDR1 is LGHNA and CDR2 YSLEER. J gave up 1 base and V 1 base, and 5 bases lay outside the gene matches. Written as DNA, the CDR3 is TGCGCCAGCAGCCAAGGAACAGGGGGCGCATCCTACGAGCAGTACTTC. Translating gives CASSQGTGGASYEQYF.

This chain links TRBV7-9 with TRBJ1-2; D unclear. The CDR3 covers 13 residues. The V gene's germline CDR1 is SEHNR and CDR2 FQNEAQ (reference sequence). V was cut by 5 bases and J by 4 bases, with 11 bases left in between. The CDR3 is CASSKPASYGYTF. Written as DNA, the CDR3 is TGTGCCAGCAGCAAGCCGGCTAGCTATGGCTACACCTTC.

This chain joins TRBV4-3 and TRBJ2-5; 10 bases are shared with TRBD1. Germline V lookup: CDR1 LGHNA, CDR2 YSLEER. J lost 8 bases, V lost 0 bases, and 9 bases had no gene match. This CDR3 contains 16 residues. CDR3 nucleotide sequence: TGCGCCAGCAGCCAAGATCCGACAGGGGGCGTGTATACCCAGTACTTC. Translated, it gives CASSQDPTGGVYTQYF.

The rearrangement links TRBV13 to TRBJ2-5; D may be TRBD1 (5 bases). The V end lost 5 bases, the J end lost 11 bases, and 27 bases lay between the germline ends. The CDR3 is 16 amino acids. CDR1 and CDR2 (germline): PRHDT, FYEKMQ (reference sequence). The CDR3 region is CASSTTAGSLISAQYF. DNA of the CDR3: TGTGCCAGCAGCACGACAGCCGGGTCCCTAATATCTGCTCAGTACTTC.